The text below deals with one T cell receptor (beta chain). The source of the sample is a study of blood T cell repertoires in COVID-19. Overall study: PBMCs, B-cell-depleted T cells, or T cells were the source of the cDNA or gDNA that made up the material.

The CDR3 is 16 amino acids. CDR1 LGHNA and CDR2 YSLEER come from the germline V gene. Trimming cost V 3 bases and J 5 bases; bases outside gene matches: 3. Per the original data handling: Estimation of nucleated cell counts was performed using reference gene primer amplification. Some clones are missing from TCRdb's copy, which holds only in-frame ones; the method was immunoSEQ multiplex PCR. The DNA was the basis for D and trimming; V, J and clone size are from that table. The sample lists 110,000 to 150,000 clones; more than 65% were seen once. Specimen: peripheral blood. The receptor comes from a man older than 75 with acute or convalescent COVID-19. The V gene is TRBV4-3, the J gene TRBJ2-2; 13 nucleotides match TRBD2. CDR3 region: CASSHRLAGGTGELFF. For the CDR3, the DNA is TGCGCCAGCAGCCACCGACTAGCGGGGGGAACCGGGGAGCTGTTTTTT.